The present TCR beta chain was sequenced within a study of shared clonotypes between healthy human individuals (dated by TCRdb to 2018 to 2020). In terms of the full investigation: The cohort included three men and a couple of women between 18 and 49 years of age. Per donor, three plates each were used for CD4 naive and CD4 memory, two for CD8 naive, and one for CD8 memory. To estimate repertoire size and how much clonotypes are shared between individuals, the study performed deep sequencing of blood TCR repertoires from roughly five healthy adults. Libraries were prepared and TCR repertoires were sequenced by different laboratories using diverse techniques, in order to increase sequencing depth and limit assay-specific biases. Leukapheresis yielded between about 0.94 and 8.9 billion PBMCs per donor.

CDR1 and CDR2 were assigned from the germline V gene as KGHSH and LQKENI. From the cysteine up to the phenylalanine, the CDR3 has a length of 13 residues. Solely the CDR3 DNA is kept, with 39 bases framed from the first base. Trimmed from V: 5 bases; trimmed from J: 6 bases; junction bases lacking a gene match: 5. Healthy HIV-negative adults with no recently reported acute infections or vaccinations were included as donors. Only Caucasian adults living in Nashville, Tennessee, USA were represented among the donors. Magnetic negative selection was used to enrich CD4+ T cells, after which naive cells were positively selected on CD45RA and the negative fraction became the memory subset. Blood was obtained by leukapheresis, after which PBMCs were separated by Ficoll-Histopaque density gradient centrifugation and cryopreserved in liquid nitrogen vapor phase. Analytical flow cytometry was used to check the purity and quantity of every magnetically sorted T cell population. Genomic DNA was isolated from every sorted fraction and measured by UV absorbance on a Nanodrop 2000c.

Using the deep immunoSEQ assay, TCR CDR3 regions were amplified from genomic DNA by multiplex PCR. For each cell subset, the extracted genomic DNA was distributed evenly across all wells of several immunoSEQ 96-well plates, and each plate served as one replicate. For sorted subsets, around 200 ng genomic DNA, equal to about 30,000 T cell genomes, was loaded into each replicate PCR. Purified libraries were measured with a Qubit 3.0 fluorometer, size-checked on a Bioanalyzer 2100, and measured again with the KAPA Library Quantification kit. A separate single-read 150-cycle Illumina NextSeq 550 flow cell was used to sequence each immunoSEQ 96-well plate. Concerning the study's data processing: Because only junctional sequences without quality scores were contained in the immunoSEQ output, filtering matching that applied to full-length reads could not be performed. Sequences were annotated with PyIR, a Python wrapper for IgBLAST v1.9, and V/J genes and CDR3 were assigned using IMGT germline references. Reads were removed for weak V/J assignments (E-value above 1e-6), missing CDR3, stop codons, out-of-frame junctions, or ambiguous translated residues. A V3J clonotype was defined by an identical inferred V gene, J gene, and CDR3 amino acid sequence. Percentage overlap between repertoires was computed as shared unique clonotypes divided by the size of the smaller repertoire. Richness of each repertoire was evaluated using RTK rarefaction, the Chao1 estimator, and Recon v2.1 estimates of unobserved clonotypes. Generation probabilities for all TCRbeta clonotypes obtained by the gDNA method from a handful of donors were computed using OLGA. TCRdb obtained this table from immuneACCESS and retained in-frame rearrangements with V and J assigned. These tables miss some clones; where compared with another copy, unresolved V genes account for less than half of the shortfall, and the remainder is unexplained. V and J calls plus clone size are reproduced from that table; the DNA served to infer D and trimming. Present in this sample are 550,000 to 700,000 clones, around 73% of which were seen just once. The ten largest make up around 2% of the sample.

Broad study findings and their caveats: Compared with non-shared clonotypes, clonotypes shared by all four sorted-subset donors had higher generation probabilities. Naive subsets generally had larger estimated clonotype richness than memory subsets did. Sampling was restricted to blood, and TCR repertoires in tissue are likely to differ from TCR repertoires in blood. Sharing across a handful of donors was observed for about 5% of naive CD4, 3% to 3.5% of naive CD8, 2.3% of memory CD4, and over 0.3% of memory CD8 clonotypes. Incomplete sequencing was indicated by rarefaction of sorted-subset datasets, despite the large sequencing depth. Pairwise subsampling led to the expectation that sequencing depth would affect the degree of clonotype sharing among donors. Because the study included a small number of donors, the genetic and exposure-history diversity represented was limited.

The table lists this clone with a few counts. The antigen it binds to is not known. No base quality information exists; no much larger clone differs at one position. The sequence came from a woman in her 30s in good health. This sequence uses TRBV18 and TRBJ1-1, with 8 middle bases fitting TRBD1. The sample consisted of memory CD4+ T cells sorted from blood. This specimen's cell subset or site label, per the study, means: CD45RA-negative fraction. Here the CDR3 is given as CASSLQGGAEAFF. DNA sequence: TGTGCCAGCTCATTACAGGGGGGGGCTGAAGCTTTCTTT.